This T cell receptor beta chain stems from a study of blood T cell repertoires in COVID-19. Study-level information: Some COVID-19 samples were acute and others convalescent; all came from the United States, Italy and Spain.

With 0 bases removed from V and 5 bases from J, the gap between germline ends came to 10 bases. The CDR3 has 14 amino acids. Germline CDR1 is SGHVS and CDR2 is FQNEAQ. Original data processing: Estimation of nucleated cell counts was performed using reference gene primer amplification. Generated by immunoSEQ multiplex PCR, the TCRdb table keeps only in-frame clones and is missing some. V and J calls plus clone size are reproduced from that table; the DNA served to infer D and trimming. This sample has more than 200,000 clones, with around 89% found just once. Seattle enrolled patients during active infection and tracked them longitudinally.

The receptor was isolated from a woman aged 30 to 39 with COVID-19, enrolled during active disease. Material: peripheral blood. This sequence joins TRBV7-8 and TRBJ2-5; D is unresolved. DNA for the CDR3: TGTGCCAGCAGCTTAGCTAGCCCCGGCGAGACCCAGTACTTC. It translates to CASSLASPGETQYF. The variable domain in full, with the rest retrieved from reference TRBV7-8 and TRBJ2-5, is GAGVSQSPRYKVAKRGQDVALRCDPISGHVSLFWYQQALGQGPEFLTYFQNEAQLDKSGLPSDRFFAERPEGSVSTLKIQRTQQEDSAVYLCASSLASPGETQYFGPGTRLLVL.